This TCR beta chain was sequenced during a study of T cells after yellow fever vaccination. Each CDR3 protein is one row after TCRdb ran MiXCR on the 5' RACE reads. Here the sample spans around 70,000 distinct CDR3 sequences, approximately 7% being singletons. This clonotype has more than one count but fewer than ten. Germline V CDR1 and CDR2: SNHLY, FYNNEI. CDR3 size: 15 residues. The germline V and J ends were trimmed by 8 bases and 0 bases, with 15 bases remaining between them. The sequencing used CD8+ T cells sorted from PBMCs, collected about 5 days after the first yellow fever vaccination. The receptor comes from a man younger than 30 who received the YFV17D yellow fever vaccine. The chain is built from TRBV2 and TRBJ2-3; tentatively, D is TRBD1 (6 bases). The CDR3 sequence is CASAKGDASTDTQYF. CDR3 in DNA: TGTGCCAGCGCTAAGGGGGACGCGAGCACAGATACGCAGTATTTT.